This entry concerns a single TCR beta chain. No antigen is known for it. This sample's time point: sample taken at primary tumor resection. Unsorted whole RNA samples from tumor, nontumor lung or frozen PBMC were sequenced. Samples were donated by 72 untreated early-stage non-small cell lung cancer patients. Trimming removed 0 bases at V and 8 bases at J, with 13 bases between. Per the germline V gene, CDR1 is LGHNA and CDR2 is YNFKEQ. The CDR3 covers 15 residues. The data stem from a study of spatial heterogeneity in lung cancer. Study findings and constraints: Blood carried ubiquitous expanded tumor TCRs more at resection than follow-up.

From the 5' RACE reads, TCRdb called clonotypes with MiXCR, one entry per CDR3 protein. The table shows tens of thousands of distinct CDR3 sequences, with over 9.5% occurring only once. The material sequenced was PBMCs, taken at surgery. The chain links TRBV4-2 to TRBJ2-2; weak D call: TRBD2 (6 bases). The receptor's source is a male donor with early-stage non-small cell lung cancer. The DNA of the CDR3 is TGTGCCAGCAGCCAAGATTCACTAGCTCGGGGGGAGCTGTTTTTT. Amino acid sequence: CASSQDSLARGELFF.